This T cell receptor (beta chain) was identified in a study of T cells in Graves' hyperthyroidism and ophthalmopathy (dated by TCRdb to the late 2010s). About the full investigation: To identify TCR V-J signatures that set the groups apart, the researchers used a discovery cohort of about a hundred patients, made up of around 40 with Graves' ophthalmopathy and some 55 with stable Graves' hyperthyroidism. For training and testing, the 110 or so patients in the discovery cohort were randomly divided in a 7:3 ratio. The study also compared thyroid tissue and blood T-cell repertoires from about six Graves' hyperthyroidism patients. Once sampling was done, hyperthyroidism patients were given methimazole at a starting dose of 30 mg daily, whereas ophthalmopathy patients were given high-dose intravenous methylprednisolone. Whether ophthalmopathy could be predicted prospectively was tested in an independent validation cohort made up of 18 hyperthyroidism patients plus 17 patients who later progressed to ophthalmopathy. TCR Vbeta CDR3 sequencing of 130 to 150 peripheral blood samples (approximately 44 ophthalmopathy, 75 to 85 hyperthyroidism and roughly 17 progressor patients) is reported in the paper. The research as a whole found: Most expanded thyroid clonotypes (frequency above 0.001) were also found in blood, which suggests that blood repertoires may mirror thyroid immune responses. A model built on a 13 V-J signature distinguished ophthalmopathy from stable hyperthyroidism, reaching roughly 88% sensitivity and about 81% specificity in cross-validation and 80%/75% in testing. Sample size was not statistically predetermined, and blinding of investigators to group allocation was not performed. In validation, progression to ophthalmopathy was predicted by the model with nearly 71% sensitivity and 72.22% specificity, a median of roughly 6 months before onset.

The CDR3 sequence holds 13 residues, the cysteine and phenylalanine included. The only DNA kept is the CDR3, 39 bases in frame from the first base. V lost 4 bases and J lost 8 bases; the stretch between them is 14 bases long. In the germline V gene, CDR1 corresponds to SQVTM and CDR2 to ANQGSEA. Of note for this clonotype: Which antigen it targets is not known. No much larger clone is present one base from it, and per-base qualities are unavailable.

The TCR beta CDR3 regions were amplified from RNA transcripts. For the first round of RT-PCR on the TCR CDR3, the HTBI primer set was used together with the Qiagen OneStep RT-PCR kit. A second multiplex PCR round built the libraries, followed by size selection and purification. Libraries were sequenced paired-end with 100 bp reads on an Illumina HiSeq2000. The authors' pipeline ran thus. Raw data were processed with SOAPnuke, discarding reads with adapters, uncalled bases, mean Phred below 15, or no exact constant-primer or identifier match. High-quality paired reads were merged with COPE v1.2.5, and unique nucleotide sequences were defined as clonotypes. Clonotypes were aligned to IMGT TRBV, TRBD and TRBJ reference segments using MiTCR v1.1. The analysis was restricted to V-J combinations with a frequency above 0.0001, which together covered 98% to 99.2% of the repertoires. The TCS score was defined as F50 (clonal expansion) divided by E x V (chaos), with BLOSUM62-based TCRdist calculated between CDR3 peptides within each V-J. Welch's t-statistics and random forest reduced fewer than 600 V-J features to 10 to 15, which were used in a naive Bayes classifier (R e1071). The similarity between thyroid and blood repertoires was quantified using the Morisita-Horn index. The public reads were quality trimmed at Q25 with fastp and then assembled into clones with MiXCR by TCRdb, keeping productive beta chains. Each entry merges the rows of one CDR3 protein and shows their most common DNA and genes. These V and J calls originate from TCRdb's pipeline instead of the authors' own analysis. The sample yields around 660,000 distinct CDR3 sequences; roughly 45% were counted once. Less than 9% of the sample belongs to the ten largest clones.

The study excluded patients with uncontrolled infections, other autoimmune diseases, pregnancy or lactation. Clinical symptoms, serum thyroxine and TRAb, thyroid ultrasound, and orbital computed tomography formed the basis for the diagnoses. Trizol reagent was used to extract total RNA, and RNA quality was then checked on an Agilent 2100 Bioanalyzer. This clonotype originated in an adult man with Graves' disease, either hyperthyroidism or ophthalmopathy (not recorded which). Material: peripheral blood or thyroid tissue (not recorded which). Recombination linked TRBV29-1 to TRBJ1-4; D gene: possibly TRBD1, on 6 matching bases. At the DNA level, the sequence is TGCAGCGTTGTTTCGGGGGCAGGCGAAAAACTGTTTTTT. It translates to CSVVSGAGEKLFF.